What follows is one TCR beta chain and its context. Its matching antigen is unknown. This entry comes from a study of cytomegalovirus exposure and HLA in healthy donors. In the study overall: A subsequent analysis stated that the approximately 120 validation repertoires were run on the same platform as the approximately 700 first-cohort repertoires. Notes on the study in general: Three CMV-associated chains were confirmed in vitro to be specific for CMV antigens.

Clones were sequenced by immunoSEQ multiplex PCR, and TCRdb holds only the in-frame ones, with some missing. The top ten hold 1% of the sample, which has 250,000 to 300,000 clones, just over 85% seen once. The donors were members of the approximately 120-subject validation cohort (separate from the roughly 700-subject first cohort). CDR3 length: 15 amino acids. J gave up 2 bases and V 0 bases, and 2 bases lay outside the gene matches. Germline V CDR1 and CDR2: MNHEY, SMNVEV (reference sequence). The sequence derives from a woman aged 18 to 35 in good health and CMV-seronegative. The chain joins TRBV27 to TRBJ2-7, with TRBD1 identical over 9 bases. Specimen: PBMCs. The CDR3 spells CASSLSGTGTYEQYF. DNA of the CDR3: TGTGCCAGCAGTTTATCCGGGACAGGGACCTACGAGCAGTACTTC.